The 14 T cell receptor beta chains presented below share a single source sample, sequenced in a study of shared clonotypes between healthy human individuals. Using immunoSEQ multiplex PCR, the repertoire was profiled, and TCRdb retains in-frame clones only, with some absent. This table holds around 1.5 million clones, 98% found once. The sequencing input was naive CD4+ T cells sorted from blood. Noted subset: CD45RA+ positively selected. All receptors come from a man between 25 and 39 years old in good health.

The V and J genes are TRBV15 and TRBJ2-3; 7 nucleotides match TRBD1. Trimming cost V 6 bases and J 0 bases; bases outside gene matches: 6. CDR1 LNHNV and CDR2 YYDKDF come from the germline V gene (reference sequence). The CDR3 loop spans 15 amino acids. The CDR3 bases are TGTGCCACCAGACCGCAGGGGGTTAGCACAGATACGCAGTATTTT. It encodes CATRPQGVSTDTQYF.

The CDR3 nucleotides read TGTGCCAGCAGCTTTACGACAACGACTGAAGCTTTCTTT. As protein: CASSFTTTTEAFF. This chain links TRBV6-5 with TRBJ1-1; D uncertain. V was shortened by 6 bases and J by 5 bases, with 13 bases between the two germline ends. The CDR3 loop spans 13 amino acids. Germline loops: CDR1 MNHEY, CDR2 SVGAGI.

This clone was seen a single time. The chain combines TRBV18 with TRBJ2-7; possibly TRBD1 or TRBD2 for D (7 bases each). The CDR3 loop spans 12 amino acids. V was cut by 8 bases and J by 3 bases, with 11 bases left in between. The V gene's germline CDR1 is KGHSH and CDR2 LQKENI. CDR3 sequence reads: CASLRGGYEQYF. DNA for the CDR3: TGTGCCAGCCTCAGGGGGGGCTACGAGCAGTACTTC.

The CDR3 loop is CASSAQTQGTQPQHF. For the CDR3, the DNA is TGTGCCAGCAGTGCTCAAACGCAGGGAACCCAGCCCCAGCATTTT. The chain is built from TRBV2 and TRBJ1-5; the D gene is possibly TRBD1 (5 bases). Trimming took 4 bases from V and 7 from J, leaving 17 bases between them. The CDR3 has 15 residues. Per germline, CDR1 SNHLY and CDR2 FYNNEI.

V is TRBV30 and J is TRBJ2-7; 9 nucleotides align to TRBD2. Germline V gene sequence: CDR1 GTSNPN, CDR2 SVGIG (reference sequence). The V and J ends lost 0 bases and 3 bases, in that order; junction bases with no gene match: 12. CDR3 size: 17 residues. The CDR3 spells CAWSVIPLWREGYEQYF. For the CDR3, the DNA is TGTGCCTGGAGTGTAATCCCCCTCTGGCGGGAGGGCTACGAGCAGTACTTC.

This chain joins TRBV19 and TRBJ1-1; D ambiguous. V was pared by 6 bases and J by 6 bases, with 8 bases between. The CDR3 extends over 11 amino acids. Germline-derived CDR1 and CDR2 are LNHDA and SQIVND (reference sequence). CDR3: CASSYNAEAFF. The DNA for the CDR3 is TGTGCCAGTAGCTACAATGCTGAAGCTTTCTTT.

About this clone itself: Other DNA sequences within the sample encode an identical CDR3. The chain uses TRBV2 and TRBJ2-2; D is ambiguous. This CDR3 region has 13 residues. CDR1 SNHLY and CDR2 FYNNEI come from the germline V gene. Trimming cost V 3 bases and J 5 bases, with 7 bases left between them. Here the CDR3 reads CASSDEVTGELFF. The CDR3 DNA reads as TGTGCCAGCAGTGACGAGGTGACCGGGGAGCTGTTTTTT.

The chain joins TRBV4-1 to TRBJ1-5; D gene unclear. V lost 1 base and J 4 bases, leaving 8 bases between the germline ends. The germline CDR1 and CDR2 sequences are MGHRA and YSYEKL. CDR3 length: 14 residues. CDR3 coding DNA: TGCGCCAGCAGCCAAGTGGAGGGAAATCAGCCCCAGCATTTT. Encoded protein: CASSQVEGNQPQHF.

The chain couples TRBV19 to TRBJ2-7, with 8 bases matching TRBD1. The CDR3 spans 15 residues. V trimming: 4 bases; J trimming: 2 bases; junction bases outside the gene matches: 7. The germline CDR1 and CDR2 sequences are LNHDA and SQIVND (reference sequence). The chain's CDR3 is CASSRGQGIPYEQYF. The CDR3 DNA follows: TGTGCCAGTAGTAGAGGACAGGGCATTCCCTACGAGCAGTACTTC.

On this clone: Other DNA sequences in this sample translate to the same CDR3. The chain is built from TRBV10-3 and TRBJ1-1; D gene uncertain. V shed 2 bases and J shed 3 bases, with 4 bases lying between them. This CDR3 contains 12 residues. The V gene's germline CDR1 is ENHRY and CDR2 SYGVKD. CDR3 DNA: TGTGCCATCAGTGAGGGAGACACTGAAGCTTTCTTT. The encoded protein is CAISEGDTEAFF.

V usage is TRBV2 and J usage is TRBJ2-2, with D perhaps TRBD1 or TRBD2 (6 bases each). The germline gives CDR1 SNHLY, CDR2 FYNNEI. V gave up 6 bases and J gave up 5 bases, with 19 bases separating them. CDR3 length: 16 amino acids. For the CDR3, the DNA is TGTGCCAGCAGAGGCTCGGGGGCACGACAGACCGGGGAGCTGTTTTTT. It specifies CASRGSGARQTGELFF.

The CDR3: CASSLWGQGDTGELFF. CDR3 nucleotide sequence: TGCGCCAGCAGCTTGTGGGGACAGGGGGACACCGGGGAGCTGTTTTTT. This rearrangement joins TRBV5-1 to TRBJ2-2, with 11 bases fitting TRBD1. CDR1 and CDR2 (germline): SGHRS, YFSETQ. CDR3 length: 16 amino acids. After removal of 1 base from V and 3 bases from J, the junction contained 2 bases not matched to a gene. The whole variable domain, remainder taken from reference TRBV5-1 and TRBJ2-2, is KAGVTQTPRYLIKTRGQQVTLSCSPISGHRSVSWYQQTPGQGLQFLFEYFSETQRNKGNFPGRFSGRQFSNSRSEMNVSTLELGDSALYLCASSLWGQGDTGELFFGEGSRLTVL.

The chain has TRBV9 and TRBJ2-1, with 7 bases lining up with TRBD1. From germline, CDR1 is SGDLS and CDR2 YYNGEE. V gave up 3 bases and J gave up 2 bases; unmatched junction bases: 5. The CDR3 is 15 amino acids. CDR3 nucleotides: TGTGCCAGCAGCGCAGGGGGTGGCCCCTACAATGAGCAGTTCTTC. Its translation is CASSAGGGPYNEQFF.

The table lists this clone with a count of one. The V gene is TRBV5-4, the J gene TRBJ1-5; tentative D call: TRBD1 (5 bases). V lost 2 bases to trimming and J lost 4 bases, with 16 bases between them. Germline CDR1 SGHNT, CDR2 YYREEE (reference sequence). The CDR3 totals 16 residues. The CDR3 here is CASSFGGAGLNQPQHF. CDR3 DNA: TGTGCCAGCAGCTTCGGGGGAGCAGGGCTGAATCAGCCCCAGCATTTT. The full variable domain, rest sourced from reference TRBV5-4 and TRBJ1-5, is ETGVTQSPTHLIKTRGQQVTLRCSSQSGHNTVSWYQQALGQGPQFIFQYYREEENGRGNFPPRFSGLQFPNYSSELNVNALELDDSALYLCASSFGGAGLNQPQHFGDGTRLSIL.